The 2 T cell receptor beta chains presented below share a single source sample, sequenced in a study of resident and recirculating memory T cells in vitiligo. The protocol was immunoSEQ multiplex PCR, while the TCRdb copy is restricted to in-frame clones and leaves out a portion. This sample has roughly 80,000 clones, with 92% found just once. Input material: blood. The receptor set was obtained from a male donor with vitiligo.

J is TRBJ2-1 and V is TRBV5-1, with 8 bases matching TRBD2. CDR1 is SGHRS and CDR2 is YFSETQ in the germline V gene. This CDR3 comprises 15 residues. The V and J ends lost 4 bases and 3 bases, in that order; junction bases with no gene match: 6. In DNA form, the CDR3 reads TGCGCCAGCAGCCCCGGGAGGGCGGGCTACAATGAGCAGTTCTTC. This encodes CASSPGRAGYNEQFF. The full variable domain, with the rest looked up from reference TRBV5-1 and TRBJ2-1, is KAGVTQTPRYLIKTRGQQVTLSCSPISGHRSVSWYQQTPGQGLQFLFEYFSETQRNKGNFPGRFSGRQFSNSRSEMNVSTLELGDSALYLCASSPGRAGYNEQFFGPGTRLTVL.

The genes are TRBV11-3 and TRBJ2-5; possibly TRBD1 for D (5 bases). The J call is uncertain, as TRBJ2-7 better fits the DNA end. The CDR3 runs 11 residues. Germline loops: CDR1 SGHNT, CDR2 YENEEA. CDR3 in amino acids: CATNRSYEQYF. The CDR3, as DNA: TGTGCCACAAACAGGAGTTACGAGCAGTACTTC.